Listed here are 20 T cell receptor beta chains from one sample, sequenced in a study of blood T cell repertoires in COVID-19. TCRdb's table, derived via immunoSEQ multiplex PCR, lists solely in-frame clones and lacks some. The sample records 80,000 to 95,000 clones, around 84% being singletons. Sequences were obtained from peripheral blood. The receptors come from a man at least 80 years old with acute or convalescent COVID-19.

The chain uses TRBV30 and TRBJ2-2; 9 nucleotides line up with TRBD2. V lost 0 bases, J lost 6 bases, and 2 bases stayed unmatched. The length of the CDR3 is 14 residues. The V gene's germline CDR1 is GTSNPN and CDR2 SVGIG (reference sequence). CDR3 nucleotide sequence: TGTGCCTGGAGTGTACTAGCGGGCCCCGGGGAGCTGTTTTTT. This sequence encodes CAWSVLAGPGELFF.

The chain recombines TRBV25-1 with TRBJ1-6; weak D call: TRBD1 (6 bases). This CDR3 comprises 14 residues. Germline V gene lookup returns CDR1 MGHDK and CDR2 SYGVNS. V was cut by 3 bases and J by 7 bases, with 10 bases left in between. CDR3 sequence (DNA): TGTGCCAGCAGTGACGGACAGCACAATTCACCCCTCCACTTT. Translated, it gives CASSDGQHNSPLHF.

The table lists this clone with a count of one. The chain links TRBV6-4 to TRBJ1-2, with 9 bases identical to TRBD1. With 2 bases clipped from V and 0 bases from J, the junction kept 10 bases outside the gene matches. The CDR3 is made up of 18 amino acids. The V gene's germline CDR1 is MRHNA and CDR2 SNTAGT. The CDR3 DNA reads as TGTGCCAGCAGTGACCACGCCGGGACAGGGCCTTCTAACTATGGCTACACCTTC. This translates into CASSDHAGTGPSNYGYTF.

V usage is TRBV29-1 and J usage is TRBJ1-1, with D unresolved. Germline CDR1 SQVTM, CDR2 ANQGSEA. Trimming took 0 bases from V and 4 from J, leaving 9 bases between them. The CDR3 sequence is 13 residues long. The CDR3 is CSVEDTVSTEAFF. The CDR3 DNA is TGCAGCGTTGAAGACACAGTGAGCACTGAAGCTTTCTTT. Variable domain in full (rest from reference TRBV29-1 and TRBJ1-1): SAVISQKPSRDICQRGTSLTIQCQVDSQVTMMFWYRQQPGQSLTLIATANQGSEATYESGFVIDKFPISRPNLTFSTLTVSNMSPEDSSIYLCSVEDTVSTEAFFGQGTRLTVV.

The chain combines TRBV5-4 with TRBJ1-6; 7 positions agree with TRBD1. Germline loops: CDR1 SGHNT, CDR2 YYREEE (reference sequence). Losses at the gene ends were 4 bases for V and 6 bases for J; bases not matched to a gene: 13. This CDR3 spans 17 amino acids. The CDR3 DNA follows: TGTGCCAGCAGCCCAATGGGTCCGGGGACAGTTAATTCACCCCTCCACTTT. Protein sequence: CASSPMGPGTVNSPLHF.

The gene calls are TRBV5-1 and TRBJ2-5, with D unclear. The CDR3 contains 15 residues. Per germline, CDR1 SGHRS and CDR2 YFSETQ. Trimming left V 0 bases short and J 7 bases short, with 16 bases between. The CDR3 DNA reads as TGCGCCAGCAGCTTGGTTAGCTCCGGCGCTGGGACCCAGTACTTC. Translation: CASSLVSSGAGTQYF.

The chain employs TRBV7-2 and TRBJ2-7; D gene ambiguous. The CDR3 is made up of 11 amino acids. Trimming stripped 5 bases from V and 5 bases from J, with 7 bases between. The germline gives CDR1 SGHTA, CDR2 FQGNSA. The CDR3 reads CASSMADEQYF. The CDR3 DNA is TGTGCCAGCAGCATGGCGGACGAGCAGTACTTC.

The chain links TRBV11-2 to TRBJ1-6; tentatively, D is TRBD1 (6 bases). Trimming pared 2 bases from V and 5 bases from J, leaving 10 bases between. CDR3 length: 15 residues. In germline, CDR1 is SGHAT, CDR2 FQNNGV. The CDR3 loop reads CASSLRQVDNSPLHF. CDR3 coding DNA: TGTGCCAGCAGCTTAAGACAGGTGGATAATTCACCCCTCCACTTT.

The gene calls are TRBV27 and TRBJ1-2; 9 bases align to TRBD1. The CDR3 is 15 residues long. The junction had 4 bases not matched to a gene; V was cut back by 1 base and J by 4 bases. Looked up from germline, CDR1 is MNHEY and CDR2 is SMNVEV (reference sequence). CDR3 coding DNA: TGTGCCAGCAGTTTATACAGGGGGCAGGCCTATGGCTACACCTTC. The encoded protein is CASSLYRGQAYGYTF.

The gene calls are TRBV24-1 and TRBJ2-2, with 10 positions matching TRBD1. The trim removed 4 bases at V and 3 bases at J, leaving 4 bases unmatched. Germline loops: CDR1 KGHDR, CDR2 SFDVKD. This CDR3 has 16 residues. This chain's CDR3 is CATSDPGQGDTGELFF. For the CDR3, the DNA is TGTGCCACCAGTGACCCTGGACAGGGGGACACCGGGGAGCTGTTTTTT.

V is TRBV2 and J is TRBJ2-6, with D tentatively TRBD1 (6 bases). CDR1 and CDR2 from the germline V gene are SNHLY and FYNNEI. CDR3 size: 14 residues. V shed 9 bases and J shed 1 base, with 10 bases lying between them. For the CDR3, the DNA is TGTGCCAGAGAAGGGGGTTCTGGGGCCAACGTCCTGACTTTC. It codes for CAREGGSGANVLTF.

The chain combines TRBV19 with TRBJ1-2; 7 bases line up with TRBD1. CDR1 LNHDA and CDR2 SQIVND come from the germline V gene (reference sequence). J lost 8 bases, V lost 3 bases, and 15 bases had no gene match. The CDR3 is 16 residues long. CDR3 in amino acids: CASSIPRRDSFEGYTF. The CDR3 region has the DNA TGTGCCAGTAGTATCCCTCGCCGGGACAGCTTTGAAGGCTACACCTTC.

The chain joins TRBV2 to TRBJ2-6; possible D gene TRBD2, 5 bases. There are 15 residues in the CDR3. Germline loops: CDR1 SNHLY, CDR2 FYNNEI. Trimming took off 4 bases at V and 2 bases at J, with 9 bases between the two ends. DNA of the CDR3: TGTGCCAGCAGTGGCCTGACTACTGGGGCCAACGTCCTGACTTTC. Translating it yields CASSGLTTGANVLTF.

The rearrangement uses TRBV4-1 and TRBJ2-3; TRBD1 matches 10 bases. The CDR3 is made up of 16 amino acids. Germline V gene data show CDR1 as MGHRA and CDR2 as YSYEKL. Trimming took 4 bases from V and 2 from J; bases not matched to a gene: 6. The CDR3 coding sequence is TGCGCCAGCAGCCTGGGGACAGGGGCCTCCACAGATACGCAGTATTTT. The encoded protein is CASSLGTGASTDTQYF.

The chain carries TRBV11-2 and TRBJ1-1, with a possible D match to TRBD1 (5 bases). The V gene lost 1 base and the J gene lost 7 bases, with 13 bases spanning the gap. The germline CDR1 and CDR2 sequences are SGHAT and FQNNGV. The CDR3 is made up of 14 amino acids. The CDR3 coding sequence is TGTGCCAGCAGCTTAGCGTCCAGGGAAGATGAAGCTTTCTTT. Translated, it gives CASSLASREDEAFF.

The gene calls are TRBV7-3 and TRBJ2-3; 7 bases align to TRBD1. The J segment lost 3 bases and the V segment lost 2 bases, leaving 2 bases of the junction unmatched. This CDR3 has 14 amino acids. Germline V gives CDR1 SGHTA, CDR2 FQGTGA. CDR3 amino acids: CASSLGTVTDTQYF. The CDR3 DNA sequence: TGTGCCAGCAGCTTAGGGACAGTAACAGATACGCAGTATTTT.

This clone was recorded once. This sequence joins TRBV3-1 (or the pseudogene TRBV3-2) and TRBJ1-4; the D is unclear. Trimming cost V 4 bases and J 4 bases, with 10 bases left between them. Germline CDR1 is LGHDT and CDR2 is YNNKEL (reference sequence). The CDR3 extends over 14 amino acids. The CDR3 sequence: CASSPVGGNEKLFF. CDR3 bases: TGTGCCAGCAGCCCTGTCGGAGGTAATGAAAAACTGTTTTTT.

V gene TRBV7-9 combines with J gene TRBJ2-2; a possible D gene is TRBD1 (6 bases). Germline V gives CDR1 SEHNR, CDR2 FQNEAQ (reference sequence). This CDR3 is built from 17 residues. V lost 6 bases and J lost 0, with 17 bases in between. CDR3 amino acids: CASSNPGHPSNTGELFF. The CDR3 DNA reads TGTGCCAGCAGTAATCCGGGACATCCATCGAACACCGGGGAGCTGTTTTTT.

In nucleotides, the CDR3 is TGTGCCAGCAGCGTAGCAGGACAGGGGAACACTGAAGCTTTCTTT. Protein sequence: CASSVAGQGNTEAFF. The chain couples TRBV9 to TRBJ1-1, with TRBD1 matching over 8 bases. With 0 bases clipped from V and 1 base from J, the junction kept 2 bases outside the gene matches. The germline V gene encodes CDR1 SGDLS and CDR2 YYNGEE. This CDR3 is built from 15 residues.

This sequence joins TRBV3-1 (or the pseudogene TRBV3-2) and TRBJ1-3, with D unresolved. Trimming took off 4 bases at V and 0 bases at J, with 13 bases between the two ends. Germline lookup yields CDR1 LGHDT and CDR2 YNNKEL (reference sequence). The length of the CDR3 is 16 residues. The CDR3 coding sequence is TGTGCCAGCAGCCTTCCCTTTACGGGCTCTGGAAACACCATATATTTT. Translating it yields CASSLPFTGSGNTIYF.